This TCR beta chain was captured in a study of blood T cell repertoires in COVID-19. About the study: The United States, Italy and Spain supplied acute and convalescent COVID-19 samples. PBMCs, B-cell-depleted T cells, or T cells were the source of the cDNA or gDNA that made up the material.

V shed 7 bases and J shed 2 bases, with 20 bases lying between them. CDR1 SGDLS and CDR2 YYNGEE come from the germline V gene. CDR3 length: 16 amino acids. Patients in Seattle were enrolled during active infection, then followed longitudinally. Sequencing used immunoSEQ multiplex PCR; TCRdb keeps in-frame clones, though not all of them. Here the sample spans some 180,000 clones, approximately 91% being singletons. The source is a man aged 18 to 30 with COVID-19, enrolled during active disease. The specimen was peripheral blood. The chain employs TRBV9 and TRBJ2-3; TRBD2 might be the D (6 bases). The CDR3 DNA is TGTGCCAGCGGCCGCGGGGCCTCACAATTCACAGATACGCAGTATTTT. Its protein is CASGRGASQFTDTQYF.